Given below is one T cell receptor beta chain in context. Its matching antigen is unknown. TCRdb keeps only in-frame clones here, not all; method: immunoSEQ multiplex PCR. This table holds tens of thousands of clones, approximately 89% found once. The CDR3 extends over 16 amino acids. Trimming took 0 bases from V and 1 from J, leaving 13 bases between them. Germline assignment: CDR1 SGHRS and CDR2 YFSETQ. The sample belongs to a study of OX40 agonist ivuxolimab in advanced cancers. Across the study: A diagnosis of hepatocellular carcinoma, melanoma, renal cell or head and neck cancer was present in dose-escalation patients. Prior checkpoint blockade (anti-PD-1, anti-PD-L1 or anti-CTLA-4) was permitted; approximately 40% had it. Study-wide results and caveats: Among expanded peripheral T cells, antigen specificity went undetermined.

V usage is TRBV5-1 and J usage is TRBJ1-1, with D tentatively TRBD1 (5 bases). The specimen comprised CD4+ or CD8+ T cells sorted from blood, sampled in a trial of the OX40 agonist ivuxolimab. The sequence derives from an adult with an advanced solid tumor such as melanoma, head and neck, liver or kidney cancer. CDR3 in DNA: TGCGCCAGCAGCTTGGAGGGCGACAGACCGAACACTGAAGCTTTCTTT. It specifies CASSLEGDRPNTEAFF.